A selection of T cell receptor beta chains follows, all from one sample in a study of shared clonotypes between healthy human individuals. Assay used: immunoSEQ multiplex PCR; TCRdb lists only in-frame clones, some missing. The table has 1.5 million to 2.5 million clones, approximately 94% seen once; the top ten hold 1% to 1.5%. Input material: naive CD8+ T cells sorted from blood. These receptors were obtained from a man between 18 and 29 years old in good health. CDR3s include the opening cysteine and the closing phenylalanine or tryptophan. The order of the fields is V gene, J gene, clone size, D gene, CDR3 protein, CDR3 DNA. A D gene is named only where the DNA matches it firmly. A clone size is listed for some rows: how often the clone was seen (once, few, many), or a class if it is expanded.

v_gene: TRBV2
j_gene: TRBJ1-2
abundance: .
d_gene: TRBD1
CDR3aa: CASLDRDGGYTF
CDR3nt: TGTGCCAGCCTCGACAGGGATGGAGGCTACACCTTC

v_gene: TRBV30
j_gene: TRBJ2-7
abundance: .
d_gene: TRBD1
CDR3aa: CAWSVGTGVEQYF
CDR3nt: TGTGCCTGGAGTGTAGGGACAGGGGTCGAGCAGTACTTC

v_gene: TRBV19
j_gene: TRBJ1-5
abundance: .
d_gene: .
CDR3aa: CASMVRDSNQPQHF
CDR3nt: TGTGCCAGTATGGTTAGAGATAGCAATCAGCCCCAGCATTTT

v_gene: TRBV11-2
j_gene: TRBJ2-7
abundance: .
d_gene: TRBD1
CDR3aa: CASSLDSLGTGGYEQYF
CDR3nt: TGTGCCAGCAGCTTAGATTCTCTAGGGACAGGGGGTTACGAGCAGTACTTC

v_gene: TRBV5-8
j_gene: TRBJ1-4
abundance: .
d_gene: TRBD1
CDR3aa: CASPPGGTGATTNEKLFF
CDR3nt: TGTGCCAGCCCCCCGGGAGGGACAGGGGCAACAACTAATGAAAAACTGTTTTTT

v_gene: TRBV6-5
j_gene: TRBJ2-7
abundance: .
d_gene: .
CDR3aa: CASSYGTEQYF
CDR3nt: TGTGCCAGCAGTTACGGGACTGAGCAGTACTTC

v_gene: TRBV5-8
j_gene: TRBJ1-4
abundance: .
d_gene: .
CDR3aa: CASSFGLRNEKLFF
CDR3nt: TGTGCCAGCAGCTTCGGACTGCGCAATGAAAAACTGTTTTTT

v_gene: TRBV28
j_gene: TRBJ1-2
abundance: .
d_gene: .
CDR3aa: CASRSFSPHGYTF
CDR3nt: TGTGCCAGCAGATCTTTTAGCCCCCATGGCTACACCTTC

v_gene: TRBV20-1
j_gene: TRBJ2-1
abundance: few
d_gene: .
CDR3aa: CSARDLNEQFF
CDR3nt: TGCAGTGCTAGAGACCTCAATGAGCAGTTCTTC

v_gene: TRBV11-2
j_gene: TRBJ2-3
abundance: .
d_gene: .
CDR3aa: CASSPSGESTDTQYF
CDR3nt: TGTGCCAGCAGCCCCAGTGGAGAGAGCACAGATACGCAGTATTTT

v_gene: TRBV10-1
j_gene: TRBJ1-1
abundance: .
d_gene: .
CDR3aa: CASSAGVSTEAFF
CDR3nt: TGCGCCAGCAGTGCCGGGGTCTCCACTGAAGCTTTCTTT

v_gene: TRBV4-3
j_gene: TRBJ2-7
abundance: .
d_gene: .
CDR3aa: CASSSGLGVSYEQYF
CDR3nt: TGCGCCAGCAGCTCCGGTTTAGGTGTCTCCTACGAGCAGTACTTC

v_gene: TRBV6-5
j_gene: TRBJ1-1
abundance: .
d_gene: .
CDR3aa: CASSYDGLGTEAFF
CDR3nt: TGTGCCAGCAGTTACGACGGCCTGGGCACTGAAGCTTTCTTT

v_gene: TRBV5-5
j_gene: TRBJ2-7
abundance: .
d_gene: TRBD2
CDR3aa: CASSSGLAGGNEQYF
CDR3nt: TGTGCCAGCAGCTCGGGACTAGCGGGAGGCAACGAGCAGTACTTC

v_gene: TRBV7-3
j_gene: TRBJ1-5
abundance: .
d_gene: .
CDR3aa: CASSLNRVGEPQHF
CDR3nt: TGTGCCAGCAGCTTAAACAGGGTAGGTGAGCCCCAGCATTTT

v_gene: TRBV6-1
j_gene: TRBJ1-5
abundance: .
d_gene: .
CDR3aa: CASSELRGHSNQPQHF
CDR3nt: TGTGCCAGCAGTGAATTACGGGGGCACAGCAATCAGCCCCAGCATTTT

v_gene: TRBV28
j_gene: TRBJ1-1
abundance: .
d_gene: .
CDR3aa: CASTTEYTEAFF
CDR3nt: TGTGCCAGCACCACCGAATACACTGAAGCTTTCTTT

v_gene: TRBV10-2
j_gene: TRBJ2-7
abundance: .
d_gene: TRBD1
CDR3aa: CASSESGGDEQYF
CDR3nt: TGCGCCAGCAGTGAATCAGGGGGCGACGAGCAGTACTTC

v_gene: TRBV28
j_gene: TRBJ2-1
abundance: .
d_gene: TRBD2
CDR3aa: CASTFGGNYNEQFF
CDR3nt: TGTGCCAGCACCTTCGGGGGGAACTACAATGAGCAGTTCTTC

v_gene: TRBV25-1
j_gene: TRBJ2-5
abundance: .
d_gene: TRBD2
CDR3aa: CASSDPTSGGRYQETQYF
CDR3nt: TGTGCCAGCAGTGACCCGACTAGCGGGGGCAGGTACCAAGAGACCCAGTACTTC

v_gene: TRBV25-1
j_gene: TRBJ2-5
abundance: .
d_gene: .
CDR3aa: CASSEEETQETQYF
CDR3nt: TGTGCCAGCAGTGAGGAGGAGACCCAAGAGACCCAGTACTTC

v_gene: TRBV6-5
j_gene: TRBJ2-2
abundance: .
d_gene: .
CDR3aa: CASSSSPANTGELFF
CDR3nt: TGTGCCAGCAGCTCCAGCCCCGCGAACACCGGGGAGCTGTTTTTT

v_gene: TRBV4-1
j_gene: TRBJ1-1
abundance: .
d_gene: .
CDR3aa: CASSQEKLGNTEAFF
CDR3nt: TGCGCCAGCAGCCAAGAAAAGTTAGGGAACACTGAAGCTTTCTTT

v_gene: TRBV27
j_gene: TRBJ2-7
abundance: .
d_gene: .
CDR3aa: CASSLSAGRSLYEQYF
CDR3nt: TGTGCCAGCAGTTTATCGGCGGGACGGAGCCTTTACGAGCAGTACTTC

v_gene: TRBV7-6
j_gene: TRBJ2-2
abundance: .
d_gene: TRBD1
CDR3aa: CASSSMGTGVTGELFF
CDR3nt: TGTGCCAGCAGCTCCATGGGGACAGGGGTAACCGGGGAGCTGTTTTTT

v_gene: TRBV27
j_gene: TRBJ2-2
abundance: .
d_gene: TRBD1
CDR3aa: CASSLGQVLGTGELFF
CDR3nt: TGTGCCAGCAGCCTAGGACAGGTTTTGGGCACCGGGGAGCTGTTTTTT

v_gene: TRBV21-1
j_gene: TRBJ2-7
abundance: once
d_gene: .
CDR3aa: CASSYRRGEGKNEQYF
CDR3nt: TGTGCCAGCAGCTACCGAAGGGGGGAGGGGAAAAACGAGCAGTACTTC

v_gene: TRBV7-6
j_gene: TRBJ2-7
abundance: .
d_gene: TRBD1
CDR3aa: CASSRHAPGQKTYEQYF
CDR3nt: TGTGCCAGCAGCCGACACGCCCCGGGACAGAAGACCTACGAGCAGTACTTC

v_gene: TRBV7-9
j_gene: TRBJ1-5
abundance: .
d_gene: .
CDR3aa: CASSLDLATEGDSNQPQHF
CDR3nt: TGTGCCAGCAGCTTAGACCTCGCGACGGAGGGAGATAGCAATCAGCCCCAGCATTTT

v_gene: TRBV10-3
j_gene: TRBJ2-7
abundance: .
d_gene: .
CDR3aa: CAISDWVEDYEQYF
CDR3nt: TGTGCCATTTCGGACTGGGTCGAGGACTACGAGCAGTACTTC

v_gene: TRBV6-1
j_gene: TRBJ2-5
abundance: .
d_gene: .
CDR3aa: CASRLDNAETQYF
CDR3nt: TGTGCCAGCAGGTTAGACAATGCGGAGACCCAGTACTTC

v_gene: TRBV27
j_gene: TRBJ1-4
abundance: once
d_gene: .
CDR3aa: CASSLGQINEKLFF
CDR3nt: TGTGCCAGCAGTTTAGGACAGATTAATGAAAAACTGTTTTTT

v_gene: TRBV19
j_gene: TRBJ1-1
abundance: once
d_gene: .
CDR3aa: CATFPGVSAEAFF
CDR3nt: TGTGCCACCTTTCCAGGGGTAAGCGCTGAAGCTTTCTTT

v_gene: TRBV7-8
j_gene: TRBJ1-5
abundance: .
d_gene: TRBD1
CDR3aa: CASSIGMISGQGAPQPQHF
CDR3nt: TGTGCCAGCAGCATCGGAATGATTTCGGGACAGGGGGCACCTCAGCCCCAGCATTTT

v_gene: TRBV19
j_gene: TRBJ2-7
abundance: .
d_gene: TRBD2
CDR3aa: CASSQYIQGLAGGYEQYF
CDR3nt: TGTGCCAGTAGTCAATACATACAAGGACTAGCGGGAGGATACGAGCAGTACTTC

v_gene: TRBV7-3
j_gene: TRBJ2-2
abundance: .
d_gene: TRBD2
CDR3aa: CASSLTSALAGDPTGELFF
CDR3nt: TGTGCCAGCAGCTTAACGTCGGCTTTAGCGGGGGACCCCACCGGGGAGCTGTTTTTT

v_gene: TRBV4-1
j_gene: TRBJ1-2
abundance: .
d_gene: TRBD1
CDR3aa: CASSHIPGTGNYGYTF
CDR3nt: TGCGCCAGCAGCCACATTCCCGGGACAGGGAACTATGGCTACACCTTC

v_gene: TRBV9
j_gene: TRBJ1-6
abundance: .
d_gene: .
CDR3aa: CASSSPRGGLDNSPLHF
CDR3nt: TGTGCCAGCAGCTCTCCGAGGGGGGGGCTCGATAATTCACCCCTCCACTTT

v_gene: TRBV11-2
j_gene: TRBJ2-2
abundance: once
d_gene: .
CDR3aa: CASSQKTWPGELFF
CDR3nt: TGTGCCAGCAGCCAAAAGACTTGGCCCGGGGAGCTGTTTTTT

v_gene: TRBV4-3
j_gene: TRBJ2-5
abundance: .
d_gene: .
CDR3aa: CASSPGTLMETQYF
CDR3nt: TGCGCCAGCAGTCCCGGGACGCTAATGGAGACCCAGTACTTC

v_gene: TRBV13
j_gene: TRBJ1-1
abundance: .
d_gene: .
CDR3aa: CASSSAGNTEAFF
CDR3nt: TGTGCCAGCAGCTCGGCCGGGAACACTGAAGCTTTCTTT

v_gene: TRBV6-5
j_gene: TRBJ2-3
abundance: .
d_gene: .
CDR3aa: CASSRGGLTDTQYF
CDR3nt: TGTGCCAGCAGCCGAGGGGGACTCACAGATACGCAGTATTTT

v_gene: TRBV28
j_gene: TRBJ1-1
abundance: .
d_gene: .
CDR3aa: CASSFPTGLNTEAFF
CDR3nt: TGTGCCAGCAGTTTCCCGACGGGACTGAACACTGAAGCTTTCTTT

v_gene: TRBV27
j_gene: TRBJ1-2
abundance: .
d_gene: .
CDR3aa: CASSLIHGNYGYTF
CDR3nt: TGTGCCAGCAGTTTAATACATGGTAACTATGGCTACACCTTC

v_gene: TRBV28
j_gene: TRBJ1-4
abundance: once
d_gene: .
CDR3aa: CASSFAGFEKLFF
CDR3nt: TGTGCCAGCAGTTTTGCTGGGTTTGAAAAACTGTTTTTT

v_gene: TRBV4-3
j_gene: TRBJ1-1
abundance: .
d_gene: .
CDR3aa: CASSQYRGPMAFF
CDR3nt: TGCGCCAGCAGCCAATACAGAGGGCCGATGGCTTTCTTT

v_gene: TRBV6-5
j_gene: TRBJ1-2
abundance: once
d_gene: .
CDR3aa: CASSSSWGGDGYTF
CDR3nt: TGTGCCAGCAGTTCGTCCTGGGGGGGCGATGGCTACACCTTC

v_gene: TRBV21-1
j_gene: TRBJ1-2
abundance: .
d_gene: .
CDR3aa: CASTLDGTGGGDGYTF
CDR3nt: TGTGCCAGCACGTTGGACGGGACAGGGGGCGGCGATGGCTACACCTTC